The clone carrying this T cell receptor beta chain appeared a few times. The target antigen is unknown. This sample is drawn from a study of post-analysis software for immune sequencing data. Study summary: The disease courses spanned relapsing-remitting, secondary progressive and progressive-relapsing forms of multiple sclerosis. Findings and caveats of the study: People with multiple sclerosis had a significantly lower normalized Chao1 diversity than controls did. With F measure, samples from one preparation batch clustered together strongly.

Incorporated into the TCR beta cDNA libraries were unique molecular identifiers, which served to reduce PCR and sequencing biases. Yield was 500,000 or so cDNA molecules from approximately 0.91 to 9.4 million T cells. TCRdb itself ran the PCR reads through MiXCR, one entry per CDR3 protein. The data contain about 150,000 distinct CDR3 sequences, about 30% of them seen just once; the ten biggest clones take up about 1.4%. Sequenced: blood. The clonotype comes from a girl under 18 with multiple sclerosis.

CDR3 sequence reads: CASSQVTENTEAFF. In nucleotides, the CDR3 is TGTGCCAGCAGCCAAGTCACGGAGAACACTGAAGCTTTCTTT. V and J are TRBV4-2 and TRBJ1-1; no definite D call. The germline CDR1 and CDR2 sequences are LGHNA and YNFKEQ. The V and J ends lost 1 base and 1 base respectively, with 7 bases between them. The CDR3 loop spans 14 amino acids.